This is a list of T cell receptor beta chains from one sample in a study of read filtering for tumor transcriptome and immune sequencing. TCRdb reprocessed the reads via MiXCR and lists one record per CDR3 protein. Altogether 100,000 to 150,000 distinct CDR3 sequences are present, about an eighth being singletons, with the ten largest covering 11%. Sequencing was performed on a population of CD138-negative cells sorted from bone marrow. These TCRs come from a donor aged 40 or older with multiple myeloma. Each CDR3 is given with its conserved first and last residue. The D gene is left open where the match is weak. Size is omitted from some rows. Given values are once, few, many or a class for expanded clones.

d_call	j_call	clone_size	v_call	cdr3_aa	cdr3_nt
.	TRBJ2-1	many	TRBV7-9	CASSPRGINEQFF	TGTGCCAGCAGCCCCCGGGGGATCAATGAGCAGTTCTTC
TRBD2	TRBJ2-2	many	TRBV9	CASRAGGGNTGELFF	TGTGCCAGCAGAGCCGGGGGGGGTAACACCGGGGAGCTGTTTTTT
.	TRBJ1-1	.	TRBV28	CACTGRWNTEAFF	TGTGCCTGCACCGGTCGGTGGAACACTGAAGCTTTCTTT
.	TRBJ2-2	many	TRBV10-2	CASSIAGPNTGELFF	TGCGCCAGCAGTATTGCGGGACCGAACACCGGGGAGCTGTTTTTT
.	TRBJ2-3	many	TRBV19	CASSMNGPTDTQYF	TGTGCCAGTAGTATGAATGGTCCGACAGATACGCAGTATTTT
.	TRBJ2-1	many	TRBV13	CASSATENEQFF	TGTGCCAGCAGCGCGACCGAAAATGAGCAGTTCTTC
TRBD1	TRBJ1-2	many	TRBV7-2	CASSRTPGQGGGYTF	TGTGCCAGCAGCCGCACTCCGGGACAGGGGGGAGGCTACACCTTC
.	TRBJ2-2	.	TRBV7-2	CASSLVVGTGELFF	TGTGCCAGCAGCTTAGTTGTAGGCACCGGGGAGCTGTTTTTT
.	TRBJ2-5	many	TRBV5-1	CASSSGAGETQYF	TGCGCCAGCAGCTCAGGGGCGGGGGAGACCCAGTACTTC
.	TRBJ2-3	many	TRBV6-5	CASSRSGDWADTQYF	TGTGCCAGCAGCCGATCAGGGGATTGGGCAGATACGCAGTATTTT
TRBD1	TRBJ1-5	many	TRBV6-5	CASSYSGDRGGNQPQHF	TGTGCCAGCAGTTACTCTGGGGACAGGGGTGGCAATCAGCCCCAGCATTTT
TRBD2	TRBJ2-1	few	TRBV20-1	CSARDRREGRGEQFF	TGCAGTGCTAGAGATCGGCGGGAGGGCCGGGGTGAGCAGTTCTTC
TRBD2	TRBJ2-1	many	TRBV4-1	CASSPEAGGPIGNEQFF	TGCGCCAGCAGCCCAGAGGCGGGAGGGCCGATTGGGAATGAGCAGTTCTTC
.	TRBJ2-1	many	TRBV20-1	CSARDRSGSYNEQFF	TGCAGTGCTAGAGATAGGAGCGGCTCCTACAATGAGCAGTTCTTC
TRBD1	TRBJ2-4	few	TRBV19	CASSNPVPGQGPQYF	TGTGCCAGTAGTAACCCTGTCCCGGGACAGGGACCTCAGTACTTC
TRBD1	TRBJ1-1	many	TRBV10-3	CAISEGQAGAFF	TGTGCCATCAGTGAGGGACAGGCTGGAGCTTTCTTT
TRBD2	TRBJ2-5	.	TRBV10-2	CATQLAGQETQYF	TGCGCCACCCAACTAGCGGGGCAAGAGACCCAGTACTTC
.	TRBJ2-2	few	TRBV7-8	CASSPAPSPGELFF	TGTGCCAGCAGCCCCGCCCCGTCTCCAGGGGAGCTGTTTTTT
.	TRBJ2-3	few	TRBV5-6	CASSLYDTQYF	TGTGCCAGCAGCTTGTACGATACGCAGTATTTT
TRBD1	TRBJ2-2	many	TRBV5-1	CASSSVTGSTGELFF	TGCGCCAGCAGCTCGGTGACAGGGTCCACCGGGGAGCTGTTTTTT
.	TRBJ2-2	many	TRBV7-2	CASSNPDRVLTGELFF	TGTGCCAGCAGCAACCCCGATAGGGTTCTCACCGGGGAGCTGTTTTTT
.	TRBJ2-3	many	TRBV3-1	CASSQDPGPGTDTQYF	TGTGCCAGCAGCCAAGATCCCGGACCTGGCACAGATACGCAGTATTTT
TRBD1	TRBJ1-2	many	TRBV28	CASSFPGGNYGYTF	TGTGCCAGCAGTTTCCCAGGGGGTAACTATGGCTACACCTTC
TRBD1	TRBJ1-1	many	TRBV6-5	CASKAGGYQTEAFF	TGTGCCAGCAAGGCAGGGGGATATCAGACTGAAGCTTTCTTT
.	TRBJ1-1	many	TRBV18	CASSPGQQNTEAFF	TGTGCCAGCTCACCCGGACAGCAGAACACTGAAGCTTTCTTT
.	TRBJ2-2	many	TRBV6-5	CASSPRTVNTGELFF	TGTGCCAGCAGCCCGAGGACAGTGAACACCGGGGAGCTGTTTTTT
.	TRBJ2-1	many	TRBV20-1	CSATTGLSYNEQFF	TGCAGTGCTACAACGGGCCTGTCCTACAATGAGCAGTTCTTC
.	TRBJ1-1	many	TRBV4-1	CASSQDGSRVSNTEAFF	TGCGCCAGCAGCCAAGATGGGAGCAGGGTGTCGAACACTGAAGCTTTCTTT
.	TRBJ2-5	many	TRBV7-9	CASSPGRFQETQYF	TGTGCCAGCAGCCCCGGACGGTTCCAAGAGACCCAGTACTTC
.	TRBJ2-5	many	TRBV3-1	CASSQPITWTQYF	TGTGCCAGCAGCCAGCCCATCACGTGGACCCAGTACTTC
.	TRBJ2-7	few	TRBV7-3	CASSLQLGYEQYF	TGTGCCAGCAGCTTACAACTAGGCTACGAGCAGTACTTC
TRBD1	TRBJ1-2	many	TRBV27	CASSTGQGNWYGYTF	TGTGCCAGCAGTACGGGACAGGGGAATTGGTATGGCTACACCTTC
TRBD2	TRBJ2-5	.	TRBV3-1	CASSQDFGQRGLQETQYF	TGTGCCAGCAGCCAAGACTTCGGCCAGCGGGGTCTCCAAGAGACCCAGTACTTC
.	TRBJ1-4	.	TRBV10-3	CAIKAATGEKLFF	TGTGCCATCAAAGCCGCGACAGGCGAAAAACTGTTTTTT
TRBD2	TRBJ2-3	many	TRBV20-1	CSATTSGRADTQYF	TGCAGTGCTACGACTAGCGGGAGGGCAGATACGCAGTATTTT
TRBD1	TRBJ1-1	.	TRBV20-1	CSARPRGYLLDTEAFF	TGCAGTGCTAGACCCAGGGGGTACCTCCTGGACACTGAAGCTTTCTTT
.	TRBJ2-2	many	TRBV12-3/TRBV12-4	CASSFERQNTGELFF	TGTGCCAGCAGTTTTGAGCGGCAGAACACCGGGGAGCTGTTTTTT
.	TRBJ1-5	few	TRBV2	CASSVSDRLGQPQHF	TGTGCCAGCAGTGTTTCCGACAGGCTCGGTCAGCCCCAGCATTTT
TRBD2	TRBJ2-3	few	TRBV7-2	CASSLAKTSGLYDTQYF	TGTGCCAGCAGCTTAGCTAAGACTAGCGGATTATACGATACGCAGTATTTT
TRBD1	TRBJ1-2	many	TRBV20-1	CSARDTRQGDLGYTF	TGCAGTGCTAGAGATACGAGACAGGGGGATCTTGGCTACACCTTC
.	TRBJ2-1	many	TRBV30	CAWSEWGLAGVYNEQFF	TGTGCCTGGAGCGAGTGGGGCCTTGCCGGGGTTTACAATGAGCAGTTCTTC
.	TRBJ2-6	many	TRBV6-1	CASSPSVSSGANVLTF	TGTGCCAGCAGTCCAAGTGTGAGCTCTGGGGCCAACGTCCTGACTTTC
TRBD2	TRBJ2-3	many	TRBV6-2/TRBV6-3	CASTSRTSGISADTQYF	TGTGCCAGCACCTCCAGGACTAGCGGGATTTCCGCAGATACGCAGTATTTT